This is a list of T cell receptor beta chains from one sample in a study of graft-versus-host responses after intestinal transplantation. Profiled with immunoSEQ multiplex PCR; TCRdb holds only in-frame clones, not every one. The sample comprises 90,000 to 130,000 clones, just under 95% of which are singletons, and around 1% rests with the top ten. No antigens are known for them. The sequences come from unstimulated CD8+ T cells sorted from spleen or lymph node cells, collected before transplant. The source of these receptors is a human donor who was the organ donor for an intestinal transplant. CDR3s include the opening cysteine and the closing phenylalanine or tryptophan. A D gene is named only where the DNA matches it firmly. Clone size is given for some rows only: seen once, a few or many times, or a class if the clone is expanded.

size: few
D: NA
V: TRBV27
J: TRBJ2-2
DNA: TGTGCCAGCAGTTTATCGGCGACGGTGAATACCGGGGAGCTGTTTTTT
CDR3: CASSLSATVNTGELFF

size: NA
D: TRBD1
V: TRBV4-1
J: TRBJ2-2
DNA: TGCGCCAGCAGCCAAGGACACAGGGGCTGGGACGGGATGGTCGCCGGGGAGCTGTTTTTT
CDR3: CASSQGHRGWDGMVAGELFF

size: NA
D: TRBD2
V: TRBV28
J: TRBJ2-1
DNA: TGTGCCAGCAGTTTATGGCTAGCGGGGAACCTATCCTACAATGAGCAGTTCTTC
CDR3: CASSLWLAGNLSYNEQFF

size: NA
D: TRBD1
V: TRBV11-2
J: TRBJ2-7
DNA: TGTGCCAGCAGCTTATTGACAGGGGGGTGGGAGCAGTACTTC
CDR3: CASSLLTGGWEQYF

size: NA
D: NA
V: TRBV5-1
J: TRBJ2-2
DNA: TGCGCCAGCAGCTGGTGGGTTGAATTCCGCACCGGGGAGCTGTTTTTT
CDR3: CASSWWVEFRTGELFF

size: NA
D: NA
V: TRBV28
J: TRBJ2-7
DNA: TGTGCCAGCAGTTCACCTCTCCTAGCCCAACCTTACGAGCAGTACTTC
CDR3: CASSSPLLAQPYEQYF

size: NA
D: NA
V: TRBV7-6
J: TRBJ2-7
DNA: TGTGCCAGCAGCTGGGACGGGGGCTACGAGCAGTACTTC
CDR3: CASSWDGGYEQYF

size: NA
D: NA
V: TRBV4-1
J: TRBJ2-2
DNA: TGCGCCAGCAGCCAAAGGAGCGGTGCGAACACCGGGGAGCTGTTTTTT
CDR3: CASSQRSGANTGELFF

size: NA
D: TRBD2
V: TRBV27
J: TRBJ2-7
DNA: TGTGCCAGCAGGCGGCCCCTAGCGGGAGGGAGCGAGCAGTACTTC
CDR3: CASRRPLAGGSEQYF

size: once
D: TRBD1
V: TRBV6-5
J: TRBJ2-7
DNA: TGTGCCAGCAGTTACGTCGCAGGGGGCCCCTACGAGCAGTACTTC
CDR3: CASSYVAGGPYEQYF

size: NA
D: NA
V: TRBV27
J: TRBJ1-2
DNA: TGTGCCAGCAGTTTCCGGGTCGACTATGGCTACACCTTC
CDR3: CASSFRVDYGYTF

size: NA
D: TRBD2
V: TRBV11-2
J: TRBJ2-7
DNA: TGTGCCAGCAGCTTAGTAGCAGGACTAGGGGCCTACGAGCAGTACTTC
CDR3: CASSLVAGLGAYEQYF

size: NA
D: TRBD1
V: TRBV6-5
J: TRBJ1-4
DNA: TGTGCCAACTCTAGAGGACAGGGGCCTAATGAAAAACTGTTTTTT
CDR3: CANSRGQGPNEKLFF

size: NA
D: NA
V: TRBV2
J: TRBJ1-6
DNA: TGTGCCAGCGGGCAGGAAAGCATTATCTCCTATAATTCACCCCTCCACTTT
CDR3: CASGQESIISYNSPLHF

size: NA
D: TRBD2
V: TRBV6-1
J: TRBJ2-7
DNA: TGTGCCAGCAACGGACTAGCCTTAACCTACGAGCAGTACTTC
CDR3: CASNGLALTYEQYF

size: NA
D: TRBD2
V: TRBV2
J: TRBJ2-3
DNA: TGTGCCAGCAGGGGAACCGGGACTAGCGGGGGACGCACAGATACGCAGTATTTT
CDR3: CASRGTGTSGGRTDTQYF

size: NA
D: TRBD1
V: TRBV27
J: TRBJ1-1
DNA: TGTGCCAGCAGTACACGACAGGGGGCTAAGGGCACTGAAGCTTTCTTT
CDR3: CASSTRQGAKGTEAFF

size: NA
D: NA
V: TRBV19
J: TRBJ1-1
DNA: TGTGCCAGTAGTGCTTTACGGGGGAGCCACACTGAAGCTTTCTTT
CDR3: CASSALRGSHTEAFF

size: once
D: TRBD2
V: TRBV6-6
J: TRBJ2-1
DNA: TGTGCCAGCAGTTACGGCGGACTAGCGGAGCAGTTCTTC
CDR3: CASSYGGLAEQFF

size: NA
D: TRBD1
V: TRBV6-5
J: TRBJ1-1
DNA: TGTGCCAGCAGCCTGACAGGGAAAAGGACTGAAGCTTTCTTT
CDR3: CASSLTGKRTEAFF

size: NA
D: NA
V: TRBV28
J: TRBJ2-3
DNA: TGTGCCAGCACCTTCCGAGCCACAGATACGCAGTATTTT
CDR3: CASTFRATDTQYF

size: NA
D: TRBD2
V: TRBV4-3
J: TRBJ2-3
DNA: TGCGCCAGCAGCCAAGATCAGGGGACTAGCGGGATGGGTGGTGCAGATACGCAGTATTTT
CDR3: CASSQDQGTSGMGGADTQYF

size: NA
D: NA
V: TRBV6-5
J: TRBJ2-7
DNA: TGTGCCAGCAGATCCCCGGGGAACGAGCAGTACTTC
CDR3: CASRSPGNEQYF

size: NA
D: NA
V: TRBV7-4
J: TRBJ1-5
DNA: TGTGCCAGCAGCCCCAATGTGACAGAGAATCAGCCCCAGCATTTT
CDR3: CASSPNVTENQPQHF

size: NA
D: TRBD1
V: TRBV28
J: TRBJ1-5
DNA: TGTGCCAGCAGTTACGGGGACAGGGTCGACGCCTTAAGCAATCAGCCCCAGCATTTT
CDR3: CASSYGDRVDALSNQPQHF

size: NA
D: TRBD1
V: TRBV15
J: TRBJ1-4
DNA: TGTGCCACCAGCGAAATACAGGGGACTAATGAAAAACTGTTTTTT
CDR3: CATSEIQGTNEKLFF

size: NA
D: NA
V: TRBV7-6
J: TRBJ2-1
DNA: TGTGCCAGCAGTCCTACGACGGGGATTTTTATGCTCAATGAGCAGTTCTTC
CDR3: CASSPTTGIFMLNEQFF

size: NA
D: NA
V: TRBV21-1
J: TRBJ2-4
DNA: TGTGCCAGCAGCAAGAACAGGGCCCTAGCGGGAGTATTGACCATTCAGTACTTC
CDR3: CASSKNRALAGVLTIQYF

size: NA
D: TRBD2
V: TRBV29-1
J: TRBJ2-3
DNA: TGCAGCGTTCTCGGACTAGCGAGAGGGTCAGATACGCAGTATTTT
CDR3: CSVLGLARGSDTQYF

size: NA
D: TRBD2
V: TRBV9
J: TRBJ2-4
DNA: TGTGCCAGCAGCGTAGGCGGTAGCGGGAGAGACATTCAGTACTTC
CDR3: CASSVGGSGRDIQYF

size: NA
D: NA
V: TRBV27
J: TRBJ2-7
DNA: TGTGCCAGCAGTTTATCCGCCTCCTACGAGCAGTACTTC
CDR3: CASSLSASYEQYF

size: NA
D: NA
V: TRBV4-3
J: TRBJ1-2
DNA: TGCGCCAGCAGCCAAGGTCCCAGTTATTATGGCTACACCTTC
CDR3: CASSQGPSYYGYTF